Each of the 30 T cell receptor beta chains below was sequenced from the same sample in a study of T cell changes during pregnancy in multiple sclerosis. Data came from immunoSEQ multiplex PCR; TCRdb stores just in-frame clones and leaves some out. In the table there are about 24,000 clones, 70% to 90% of which are singletons. The sample was CD8+ T cells from peripheral blood mononuclear cells, taken in the first trimester of pregnancy. The source of these receptors is a female donor in good health, enrolled as a control in a pregnancy study.

This chain joins TRBV29-1 and TRBJ2-1; tentatively, D is TRBD2 (6 bases). This CDR3 region has 11 residues. The germline V and J ends were trimmed by 6 bases and 5 bases, with 8 bases remaining between them. From germline, CDR1 is SQVTM and CDR2 ANQGSEA. The CDR3 DNA reads TGCAGCGTCAGGACTAACAATGAGCAGTTCTTC. The encoded protein is CSVRTNNEQFF.

The CDR3 DNA follows: TGTGCCAGTAGTATAGGGCCAGGCAGCGGGGATACGCAGTATTTT. Its protein product is CASSIGPGSGDTQYF. V is TRBV19 and J is TRBJ2-3; D is perhaps TRBD2 (6 bases). V lost 1 base to trimming and J lost 6 bases, with 14 bases between them. CDR1 is LNHDA and CDR2 is SQIVND in the germline V gene (reference sequence). This CDR3 is 15 amino acids long. Based on the CDR3 plus reference TRBV19 and TRBJ2-3, the full variable domain is DGGITQSPKYLFRKEGQNVTLSCEQNLNHDAMYWYRQDPGQGLRLIYYSQIVNDFQKGDIAEGYSVSREKKESFPLTVTSAQKNPTAFYLCASSIGPGSGDTQYFGPGTRLTVL.

The rearrangement uses TRBV9 and TRBJ1-2, with 7 bases lining up with TRBD1. V lost 3 bases and J lost 4; bases outside the gene matches: 6. Germline CDR1 and CDR2: SGDLS and YYNGEE. CDR3 size: 14 residues. The CDR3 DNA is TGTGCCAGCAGCGCCCGACAGGGTTCCTATGGCTACACCTTC. Translated: CASSARQGSYGYTF.

About this clone itself: The germline gene is not matched at one end of the junction; a read error may be the cause. The rearrangement uses TRBV15 and TRBJ1-6; D uncertain. This CDR3 contains 15 residues. Germline V lookup: CDR1 LNHNV, CDR2 YYDKDF (reference sequence). The CDR3, as DNA: TGTGCCACCAGCAGAGGGGCGGGGAGATTTTCACCCCCCCACTTT. Translation: CATSRGAGRFSPPHF.

The chain carries TRBV7-3 and TRBJ2-3; 8 bases agree with TRBD2. The V gene's germline CDR1 is SGHTA and CDR2 FQGTGA. The CDR3 runs 15 residues. Germline trimming cut 5 bases from V and 6 bases from J; bases unmatched to any gene: 10. CDR3 in DNA: TGTGCCAGCAGCCCTCATAGCGGGGTGGCCGATACGCAGTATTTT. Its protein product is CASSPHSGVADTQYF.

This clone came up once. This chain links TRBV7-9 with TRBJ1-1, with D unclear. Germline CDR1 is SEHNR and CDR2 is FQNEAQ (reference sequence). The CDR3 has 13 residues. V was pared by 4 bases and J by 4 bases, with 10 bases between. CDR3 bases: TGTGCCAGCAGCTCGGTGGGGAGCACTGAAGCTTTCTTT. This sequence encodes CASSSVGSTEAFF.

For the CDR3, the DNA is TGTGCCAGCAGTTCTGCTACGGGATTTACTACTGGTGGCTACACCTTC. It is translated as CASSSATGFTTGGYTF. The chain recombines TRBV6-5 with TRBJ1-2; D is undetermined. V was cut by 4 bases and J by 7 bases, with 22 bases left in between. The length of the CDR3 is 16 residues. The germline CDR1 and CDR2 sequences are MNHEY and SVGAGI.

The chain has TRBV11-3 and TRBJ2-3; TRBD2 aligns across 8 bases. The CDR3 contains 15 residues. CDR1 is SGHNT and CDR2 is YENEEA in the germline V gene. J lost 1 base, V lost 5 bases, and 5 bases had no gene match. The CDR3 loop is CASSARGGRTDTQYF. CDR3 DNA sequence: TGTGCCAGCAGCGCTCGGGGGGGTCGCACAGATACGCAGTATTTT.

The chain employs TRBV14 and TRBJ1-1; 8 nucleotides agree with TRBD1. CDR1 is SGHDN and CDR2 is FVKESK in the germline V gene. The CDR3 consists of 18 residues. Trimming took 0 bases from V and 1 from J; bases not matched to a gene: 10. Here the CDR3 reads CASSQDGVQGAWNTEAFF. The CDR3 nucleotides are TGTGCCAGCAGCCAAGACGGTGTGCAGGGGGCATGGAACACTGAAGCTTTCTTT.

The chain uses TRBV7-2 and TRBJ2-3; 7 bases are shared with TRBD2. The V segment lost 5 bases and the J segment 0 bases; nucleotides outside the gene matches: 5. The germline V gene encodes CDR1 SGHTA and CDR2 FQGNSA. CDR3 length equals 15 residues. The DNA of the CDR3 is TGTGCCAGCAGCCATGGCGGGGGTAGCACAGATACGCAGTATTTT. Its protein product is CASSHGGGSTDTQYF.

The genes are TRBV5-4 and TRBJ1-2; the D is unclear. CDR1 is SGHNT, CDR2 YYREEE, per germline (reference sequence). The CDR3 consists of 14 residues. Trimming removed 0 bases from V and 4 bases from J, with 10 bases in between. In nucleotides, the CDR3 is TGTGCCAGCAGCTTGGCCACGGGGTTCTATGGCTACACCTTC. It codes for CASSLATGFYGYTF.

V and J are TRBV6-1 and TRBJ1-1, with D perhaps matching TRBD1 (5 bases). Germline CDR1 MNHNS, CDR2 SASEGT. Trimming removed 4 bases from V and 2 bases from J, with 14 bases in between. This CDR3 has 15 residues. The CDR3 sequence: CASSGGRQRNTEAFF. Here the CDR3 DNA reads TGTGCCAGCAGTGGCGGGAGACAGCGAAACACTGAAGCTTTCTTT.

The rearrangement links TRBV29-1 to TRBJ1-1, with 8 bases aligning to TRBD1. V shed 7 bases, J shed 0 bases, and the junction held 10 bases outside the gene matches. The CDR3 has 15 amino acids. CDR1 is SQVTM, CDR2 ANQGSEA, per germline. CDR3 amino acids: CSGALGDRLNTEAFF. CDR3 in DNA: TGCAGCGGGGCCTTAGGGGACAGGCTGAACACTGAAGCTTTCTTT.

Turning to this clone: One junction end does not reproduce the germline sequence, and a read error may be involved. The gene calls are TRBV5-8 and TRBJ2-5; 10 bases map to TRBD2. The length of the CDR3 is 15 residues. The germline CDR1 and CDR2 sequences are SGHTS and YDEGEE. CDR3 region: CASSQRGGVQETQYF. The CDR3, as DNA: TGCGCCAGCAGCCAGCGGGGGGGGGTCCAAGAGACCCAGTACTTC. The whole variable domain, filled in from reference TRBV5-8 and TRBJ2-5, reads EAGVTQSPTHLIKTRGQQATLRCSPISGHTSVYWYQQALGLGLQFLLWYDEGEERNRGNFPPRFSGRQFPNYSSELNVNALELEDSALYLCASSQRGGVQETQYFGPGTRLLVL.

The rearrangement joins TRBV5-1 to TRBJ1-5; D unresolved. This CDR3 contains 15 residues. The V end was cut by 4 bases, the J end by 5 bases, with 16 bases between. Germline V CDR1 and CDR2: SGHRS, YFSETQ. CDR3 nucleotide sequence: TGCGCCAGCAGCCGATTCTCGGGTATAGATCAGCCCCAGCATTTT. It yields the protein CASSRFSGIDQPQHF.

The chain recombines TRBV28 with TRBJ2-6; D remains ambiguous. This CDR3 spans 14 amino acids. Trimming removed 7 bases from V and 2 bases from J, with 9 bases in between. Looked up from germline, CDR1 is MDHEN and CDR2 is SYDVKM. The CDR3 nucleotides read TGTGCCAGCACCCCCTATGCTGGGGCCAACGTCCTGACTTTC. Translating gives CASTPYAGANVLTF.

CDR3 nucleotide sequence: TGTGCCAGCAGCTTAGAGTGGGCGGGGACCTCCTACGAGCAGTACTTC. This translates into CASSLEWAGTSYEQYF. J is TRBJ2-7 and V is TRBV11-2, with a weak D call TRBD2 (6 bases). The CDR3 runs to 16 residues. Trimming took 0 bases from V and 0 from J, leaving 12 bases between them. Germline V gene data show CDR1 as SGHAT and CDR2 as FQNNGV.

The chain couples TRBV5-6 to TRBJ2-3, with a weak D call TRBD2 (6 bases). This CDR3 is 17 amino acids long. V was clipped by 1 base and J by 0 bases, with 15 bases between them. Germline assignment: CDR1 SGHDT and CDR2 YYEEEE. In DNA form, the CDR3 reads TGTGCCAGCAGCTTGTTAAACGGGGGACCTAGCACAGATACGCAGTATTTT. This sequence encodes CASSLLNGGPSTDTQYF.

This clone turned up a few times. The chain recombines TRBV27 with TRBJ2-7; tentative D call: TRBD2 (6 bases). V lost 9 bases, J lost 0 bases, and 12 bases lay in between. The germline V gene encodes CDR1 MNHEY and CDR2 SMNVEV (reference sequence). The CDR3 is made up of 13 amino acids. CDR3: CASGGASSYEQYF. In nucleotides, the CDR3 is TGTGCCAGTGGAGGGGCAAGCTCCTACGAGCAGTACTTC.

V usage is TRBV27 and J usage is TRBJ1-1; D perhaps matches TRBD1 (6 bases). The V gene's germline CDR1 is MNHEY and CDR2 SMNVEV (reference sequence). The CDR3 has 13 amino acids. V lost 5 bases and J lost 11, with 18 bases in between. CDR3: CASSASTGKRAFF. As DNA, the CDR3 is TGTGCCAGCAGTGCCTCGACAGGAAAGAGGGCTTTCTTT.

The V gene is TRBV29-1, the J gene TRBJ2-2; D might be TRBD1 (6 bases). Trimming pared 0 bases from V and 0 bases from J, leaving 11 bases between. The CDR3 contains 16 residues. The germline gives CDR1 SQVTM, CDR2 ANQGSEA. DNA for the CDR3: TGCAGCGTTGAAGATGACAGGATACCGAACACCGGGGAGCTGTTTTTT. Translating gives CSVEDDRIPNTGELFF.

The chain uses TRBV5-5 and TRBJ1-1; D call uncertain. The CDR3 length is 12 residues. V gave up 6 bases and J gave up 1 base, with 7 bases separating them. The V gene's germline CDR1 is SGHKS and CDR2 YYEKEE (reference sequence). CDR3 in amino acids: CASMRPNTEAFF. The DNA of the CDR3 is TGTGCCAGCATGAGGCCGAACACTGAAGCTTTCTTT.

This chain joins TRBV5-4 and TRBJ2-3, with 7 bases aligning to TRBD1. From germline, CDR1 is SGHNT and CDR2 YYREEE (reference sequence). The CDR3 runs 13 residues. The V segment lost 0 bases and the J segment 6 bases; nucleotides outside the gene matches: 1. The CDR3 spells CASSLEGADTQYF. In DNA form, the CDR3 reads TGTGCCAGCAGCTTGGAGGGGGCGGATACGCAGTATTTT. The complete variable domain, with remaining parts taken from reference TRBV5-4 and TRBJ2-3, reads ETGVTQSPTHLIKTRGQQVTLRCSSQSGHNTVSWYQQALGQGPQFIFQYYREEENGRGNFPPRFSGLQFPNYSSELNVNALELDDSALYLCASSLEGADTQYFGPGTRLTVL.

This rearrangement joins TRBV19 to TRBJ2-7, with 7 bases lining up with TRBD1. Germline V CDR1 and CDR2: LNHDA, SQIVND (reference sequence). The junction had 4 bases not matched to a gene; V was cut back by 3 bases and J by 2 bases. The CDR3 consists of 14 residues. CDR3 residues: CASSIVTGAYEQYF. CDR3 coding DNA: TGTGCCAGTAGTATTGTTACAGGGGCCTACGAGCAGTACTTC.

This rearrangement joins TRBV7-9 to TRBJ2-2; no reliable D call. The germline gives CDR1 SEHNR, CDR2 FQNEAQ (reference sequence). Trimming removed 5 bases at V and 3 bases at J, with 7 bases between. This CDR3 is built from 13 residues. This chain's CDR3 is CASSLQDTGELFF. In DNA, the CDR3 is TGTGCCAGCAGCCTCCAGGACACCGGGGAGCTGTTTTTT.

The chain employs TRBV5-6 and TRBJ2-3; 7 bases agree with TRBD2. CDR1 is SGHDT and CDR2 is YYEEEE in the germline V gene. CDR3 length equals 14 residues. With V trimmed by 5 bases and J by 2 bases, 5 bases remained unmatched. The CDR3 loop reads CASRVSGFTDTQYF. CDR3 nucleotides: TGTGCCAGCAGGGTTAGCGGGTTCACAGATACGCAGTATTTT.

This chain connects TRBV27 to TRBJ1-5; possibly TRBD1 for D (5 bases). The CDR3 has 14 residues. V gave up 5 bases and J gave up 0 bases, with 8 bases separating them. Germline values: CDR1 MNHEY, CDR2 SMNVEV (reference sequence). CDR3 in amino acids: CASSPTASNQPQHF. The CDR3 nucleotides are TGTGCCAGCAGTCCGACAGCTAGCAATCAGCCCCAGCATTTT.

The chain couples TRBV28 to TRBJ1-4; D is perhaps TRBD1 (5 bases). The V gene's germline CDR1 is MDHEN and CDR2 SYDVKM. V lost 4 bases to trimming and J lost 0 bases, with 12 bases between them. This CDR3 region has 16 residues. In DNA, the CDR3 is TGTGCCAGCAGTTCCCAGGGAACTGCAACTAATGAAAAACTGTTTTTT. It specifies CASSSQGTATNEKLFF.

The rearrangement links TRBV6-1 to TRBJ2-1; D is uncertain. CDR3 length equals 15 residues. Trimming took off 5 bases at V and 4 bases at J, with 15 bases between the two ends. Germline V gives CDR1 MNHNS, CDR2 SASEGT. DNA for the CDR3: TGTGCCAGCAGTCACCTAGACGACCCTTACAATGAGCAGTTCTTC. It yields the protein CASSHLDDPYNEQFF.

This clone has only one observation. The chain joins TRBV28 to TRBJ1-5; D gene unclear. The CDR3 length is 17 residues. V lost 3 bases, J lost 0 bases, and 15 bases lay in between. Germline V CDR1 and CDR2: MDHEN, SYDVKM. The CDR3 DNA reads TGTGCCAGCAGTTTCCCCACGGGTCCCCATAGCAATCAGCCCCAGCATTTT. Translated, it gives CASSFPTGPHSNQPQHF.